What follows describes a single T cell receptor (beta chain). The antigen is undetermined. Sequencing was performed with immunoSEQ multiplex PCR; in TCRdb, only in-frame clones are kept and a portion is missing. The top ten hold approximately 5.6% of the sample, which has 77,000 or so clones, approximately 80% seen once. Stated time point: week 47, end of study. Every single dose of the vaccine, 300 ug of mutant IDH1 20-mer peptide, came with topical imiquimod. The source of the sample is a study of a mutant IDH1 vaccine in newly diagnosed glioma. About the research overall: Receipt of radiotherapy, temozolomide, or both preceded the study, and most received both. Visit V12 was at week 35; visit V13 was at week 47.

This CDR3 has 12 amino acids. Germline loops: CDR1 MNHNY, CDR2 SVGAGI (reference sequence). V was pared by 6 bases and J by 0 bases, with 6 bases between. The V gene is TRBV6-6, the J gene TRBJ2-7; D is unresolved. Sequencing was performed on PBMCs, taken from a glioma patient whose treatment included an IDH1 peptide vaccine. This receptor was identified in a man aged 35-49 years with glioma. The CDR3 sequence is CASSGVSYEQYF. CDR3 sequence (DNA): TGTGCCAGCAGCGGAGTCTCCTACGAGCAGTACTTC.